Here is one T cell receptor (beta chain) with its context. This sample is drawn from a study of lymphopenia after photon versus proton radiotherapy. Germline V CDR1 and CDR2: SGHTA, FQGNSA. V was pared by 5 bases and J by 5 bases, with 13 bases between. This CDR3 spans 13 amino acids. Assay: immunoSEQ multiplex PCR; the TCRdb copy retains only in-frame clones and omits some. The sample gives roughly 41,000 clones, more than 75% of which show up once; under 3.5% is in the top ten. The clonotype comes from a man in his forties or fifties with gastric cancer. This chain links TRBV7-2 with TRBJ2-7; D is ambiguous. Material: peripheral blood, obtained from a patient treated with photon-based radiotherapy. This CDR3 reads CASSPPGANEQYF. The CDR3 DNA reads TGTGCCAGCAGCCCACCTGGAGCCAACGAGCAGTACTTC. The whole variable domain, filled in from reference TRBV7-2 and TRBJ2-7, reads GAGVSQSPSNKVTEKGKDVELRCDPISGHTALYWYRQSLGQGLEFLIYFQGNSAPDKSGLPSDRFSAERTGGSVSTLTIQRTQQEDSAVYLCASSPPGANEQYFGPGTRLTVT.